These 2 T cell receptor beta chains originate from one sample sequenced in a study of HIV-infected patients and healthy controls. MiXCR, run by TCRdb on the 5' RACE reads, gives a single entry per CDR3 protein. Here the sample spans about 67,000 distinct CDR3 sequences, about a sixth being singletons. Input material: CD4+ T cells from blood. The origin of the receptors is a human donor in good health.

This clonotype has just a few counts. The chain joins TRBV21-1 to TRBJ2-6; the table's D call of TRBD1 was not tested on the DNA. TRBV21-1 corresponds to a pseudogene. The length of the CDR3 is 16 residues. The CDR3 region has the DNA TGTGCCAGCATCGACAGGGTTCGTTCCGGGGCCAACGTCCTGACTTTC. Protein: CASIDRVRSGANVLTF.

This rearrangement joins TRBV19 to TRBJ2-1; TRBD2 matches 8 bases. The germline V gene has CDR1 LNHDA and CDR2 SQIVND (reference sequence). V was pared by 6 bases and J by 10 bases, with 11 bases of the junction left unmatched. This CDR3 region has 14 residues. The CDR3 is CASRAGGGREEQFF. CDR3 DNA sequence: TGTGCCAGTAGGGCGGGAGGTGGTCGAGAGGAGCAGTTCTTC.